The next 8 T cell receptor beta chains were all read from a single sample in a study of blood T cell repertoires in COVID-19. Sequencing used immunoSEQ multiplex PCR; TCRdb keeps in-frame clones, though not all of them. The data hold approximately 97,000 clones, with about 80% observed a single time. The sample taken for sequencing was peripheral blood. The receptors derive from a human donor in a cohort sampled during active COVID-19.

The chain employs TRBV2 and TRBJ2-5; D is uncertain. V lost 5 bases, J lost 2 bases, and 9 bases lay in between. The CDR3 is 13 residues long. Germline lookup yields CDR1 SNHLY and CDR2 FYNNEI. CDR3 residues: CASSYTVQETQYF. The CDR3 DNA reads TGTGCCAGCAGTTATACAGTACAAGAGACCCAGTACTTC. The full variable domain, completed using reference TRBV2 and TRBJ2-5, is EPEVTQTPSHQVTQMGQEVILRCVPISNHLYFYWYRQILGQKVEFLVSFYNNEISEKSEIFDDQFSVERPDGSNFTLKIRSTKLEDSAMYFCASSYTVQETQYFGPGTRLLVL.

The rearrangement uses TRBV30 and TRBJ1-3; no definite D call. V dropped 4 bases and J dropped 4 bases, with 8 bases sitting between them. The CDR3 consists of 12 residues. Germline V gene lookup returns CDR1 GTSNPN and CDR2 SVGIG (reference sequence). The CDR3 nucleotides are TGTGCCTGGAAATCTATCGGAAACACCATATATTTT. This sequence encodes CAWKSIGNTIYF. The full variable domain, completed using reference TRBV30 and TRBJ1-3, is SQTIHQWPATLVQPVGSPLSLECTVEGTSNPNLYWYRQAAGRGLQLLFYSVGIGQISSEVPQNLSASRPQDRQFILSSKKLLLSDSGFYLCAWKSIGNTIYFGEGSWLTVV.

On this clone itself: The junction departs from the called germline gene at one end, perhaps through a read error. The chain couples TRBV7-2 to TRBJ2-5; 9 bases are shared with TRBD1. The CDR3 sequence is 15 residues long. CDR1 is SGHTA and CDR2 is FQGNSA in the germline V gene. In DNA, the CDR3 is TGTGCCAGCAGTCAAGCGGGACAGGGAAGGTATAAGGCCCACTTC. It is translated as CASSQAGQGRYKAHF.

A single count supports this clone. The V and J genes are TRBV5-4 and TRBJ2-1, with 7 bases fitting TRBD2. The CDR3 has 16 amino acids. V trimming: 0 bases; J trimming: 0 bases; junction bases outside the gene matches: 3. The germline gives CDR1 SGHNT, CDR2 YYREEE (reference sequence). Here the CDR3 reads CASSLASGRSYNEQFF. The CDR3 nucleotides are TGTGCCAGCAGCTTGGCTAGCGGCCGCTCCTACAATGAGCAGTTCTTC.

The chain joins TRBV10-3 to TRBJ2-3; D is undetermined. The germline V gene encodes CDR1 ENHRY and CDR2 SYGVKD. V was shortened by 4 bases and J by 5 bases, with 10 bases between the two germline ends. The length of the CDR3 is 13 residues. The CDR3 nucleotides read TGTGCCATCAGTGTTTCGGTTGGAGATACGCAGTATTTT. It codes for CAISVSVGDTQYF.

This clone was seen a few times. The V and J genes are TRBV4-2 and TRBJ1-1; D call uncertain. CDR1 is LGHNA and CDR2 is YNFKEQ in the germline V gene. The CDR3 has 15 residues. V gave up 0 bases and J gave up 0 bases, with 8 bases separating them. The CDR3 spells CASSQDAHLNTEAFF. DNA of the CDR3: TGTGCCAGCAGCCAAGATGCACATTTGAACACTGAAGCTTTCTTT.

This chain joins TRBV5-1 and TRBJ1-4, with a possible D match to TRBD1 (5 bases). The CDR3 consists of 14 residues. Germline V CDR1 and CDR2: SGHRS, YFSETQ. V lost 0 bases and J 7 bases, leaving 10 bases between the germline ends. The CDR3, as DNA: TGCGCCAGCAGCTTGGAGGGGTCGGGTGAAAAACTGTTTTTT. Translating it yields CASSLEGSGEKLFF. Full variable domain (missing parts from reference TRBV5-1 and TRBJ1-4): KAGVTQTPRYLIKTRGQQVTLSCSPISGHRSVSWYQQTPGQGLQFLFEYFSETQRNKGNFPGRFSGRQFSNSRSEMNVSTLELGDSALYLCASSLEGSGEKLFFGSGTQLSVL.

The CDR3 sequence is CASSPPGTMETQYF. In DNA form, the CDR3 reads TGTGCCAGCTCACCCCCAGGGACTATGGAGACCCAGTACTTC. The chain couples TRBV18 to TRBJ2-5; 7 bases line up with TRBD2. V shed 3 bases, J shed 5 bases, and the junction held 6 bases outside the gene matches. The CDR3 extends over 14 amino acids. Germline V gene sequence: CDR1 KGHSH, CDR2 LQKENI.